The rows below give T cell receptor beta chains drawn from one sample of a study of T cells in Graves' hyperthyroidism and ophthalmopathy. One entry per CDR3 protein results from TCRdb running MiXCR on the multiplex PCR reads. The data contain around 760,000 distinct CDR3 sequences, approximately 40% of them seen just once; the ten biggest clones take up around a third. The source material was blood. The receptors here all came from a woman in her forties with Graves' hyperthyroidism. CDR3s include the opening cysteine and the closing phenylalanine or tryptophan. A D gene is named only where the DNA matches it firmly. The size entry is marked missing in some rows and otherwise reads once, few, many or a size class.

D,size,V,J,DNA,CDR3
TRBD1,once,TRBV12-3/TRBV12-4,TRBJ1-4,TGTGCCAGCGCGAACACGGGGACAGGGAGAGAAAAACTGTTTTTT,CASANTGTGREKLFF
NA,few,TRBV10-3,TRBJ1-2,TGTGCCATCAGTGGTCCCGGGACGGACTATGGCTACACCTTC,CAISGPGTDYGYTF
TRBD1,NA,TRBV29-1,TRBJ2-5,TGCAGCAGTTCATCCGGGGACAGCAGGGAGACCCAGTACTTC,CSSSSGDSRETQYF
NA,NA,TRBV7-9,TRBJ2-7,TGTGCCAGCGCTGGGGGCGGGAGCGATTACGAGCAGTACTTC,CASAGGGSDYEQYF
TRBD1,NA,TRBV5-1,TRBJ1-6,TGTGCCAGCAGCTCCCAACCGGGACAGGGTGTGGAGGGTTCACCCCTCCACTTT,CASSSQPGQGVEGSPLHF
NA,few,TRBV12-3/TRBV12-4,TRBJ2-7,TGTGCCAGCAGTATCGGAAGGGACTACGAGCAGTACTTC,CASSIGRDYEQYF
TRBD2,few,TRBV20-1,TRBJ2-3,TGCAGTGCGGAGAAAGCGGCGGGGGGGACAGATACGCAGTATTTT,CSAEKAAGGTDTQYF
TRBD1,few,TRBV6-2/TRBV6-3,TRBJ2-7,TGTGCCAGCGTTACTCATTATCCGGGACAGAGTTTCTCCTACGAGCAGTACTTC,CASVTHYPGQSFSYEQYF
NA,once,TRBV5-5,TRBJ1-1,TGTGCCAGCAGCTTTAGTCCGCCCGATGAAGCTTTCTTT,CASSFSPPDEAFF
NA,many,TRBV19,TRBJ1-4,TGTGCCAGTACCACAACTAATGAAAAACTGTTTTTT,CASTTTNEKLFF
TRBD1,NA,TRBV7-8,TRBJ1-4,TGTGCCAGCAGCTTAGCTGGACAGGGCTCTAATGAAAAACTGTTTTTT,CASSLAGQGSNEKLFF
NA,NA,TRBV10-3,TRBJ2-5,TGTGCCATCAGTGATGTCGGGGGGACCCAGTACTTC,CAISDVGGTQYF
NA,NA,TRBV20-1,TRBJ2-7,TGCAGTGCTAGAGATTGGGGGAGATACGAGCAGTACTTC,CSARDWGRYEQYF
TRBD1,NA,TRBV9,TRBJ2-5,TGTGCCAGCAGCGTGGGACAGTACCAAGAGACCCAGTACTTC,CASSVGQYQETQYF
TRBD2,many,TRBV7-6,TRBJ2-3,TGTGCCAGCAGCCCCGGGACTAGTATTTCAGATACGCAGTATTTT,CASSPGTSISDTQYF
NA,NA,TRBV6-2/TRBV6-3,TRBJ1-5,TGTGCCAGCAGTTACACGGGGGCATGGCAGCCCCAGCATTTT,CASSYTGAWQPQHF
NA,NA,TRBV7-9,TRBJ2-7,TGTGCCAGCAGCTTAGGTTATGGAGGGATCTACGAGCAGTACTTC,CASSLGYGGIYEQYF
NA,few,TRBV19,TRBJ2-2,TGTGCCAGTAGTATAATGTCCCTGCGGGAGCTGTTTTTT,CASSIMSLRELFF
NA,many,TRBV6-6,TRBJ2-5,TGTGCCAGCAGTTACTCGTCGGGGACCCAGTACTTC,CASSYSSGTQYF
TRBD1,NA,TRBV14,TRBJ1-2,TGTGCCAGCAGCCGAGGTGGACAGGGTCTACCGAAAGGCTACACCTTC,CASSRGGQGLPKGYTF
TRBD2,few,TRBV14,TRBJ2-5,TGTGCCAGCAGCCCAGTTGGGACTACGTTTTTCGAGACCCAGTACTTC,CASSPVGTTFFETQYF
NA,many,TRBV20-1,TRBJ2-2,TGCAGTGCTACCTACGGGCAGGGCGGGGAGCTGTTTTTT,CSATYGQGGELFF
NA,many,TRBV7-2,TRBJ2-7,TGTGCCAGCAGCCGGGGACACCCATACGAGCAGTACTTC,CASSRGHPYEQYF
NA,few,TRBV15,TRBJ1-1,TGTGCCACCAGCAGAGATGGCACTGAAGCTTTCTTT,CATSRDGTEAFF
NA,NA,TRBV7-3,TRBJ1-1,TGCGCCAGCAGCGCAAGCGGGGCGAAGGCTTTCTTT,CASSASGAKAFF
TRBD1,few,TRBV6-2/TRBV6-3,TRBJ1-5,TGTGCCAGCAGTGTTGGGACAGGTTTCAATCAGCCCCAGCATTTT,CASSVGTGFNQPQHF
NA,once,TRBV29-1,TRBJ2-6,TGCAGCTTAACGGGTGCAGGGGCCAACGTCCTGACTTTC,CSLTGAGANVLTF
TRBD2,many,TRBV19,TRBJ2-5,TGTGCCACCTGGAGCGGGGAGCAAGAGACCCAGTACTTC,CATWSGEQETQYF
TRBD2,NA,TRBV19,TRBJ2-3,TGTGCCAGTAGTATGGGGGGGGGGTTGGGGGCAGATACGCAGTATTTT,CASSMGGGLGADTQYF
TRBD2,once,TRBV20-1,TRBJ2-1,TGCAGTGCCGTGGCTAGCGGGAGAACGAATGAGCAGTTCTTC,CSAVASGRTNEQFF
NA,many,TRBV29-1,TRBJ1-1,TGCAGCGTCACCCCCCCCTTACAGTGGATGAACACTGAAGCTTTCTTT,CSVTPPLQWMNTEAFF
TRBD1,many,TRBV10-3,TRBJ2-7,TGTGCCATACAACCACCGTACAGGGGGACCGAGGAGCAGTACTTC,CAIQPPYRGTEEQYF
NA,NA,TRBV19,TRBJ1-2,TGTGCCAGTAAAGATGGGGGGCATCCCCACACGTACGGCTACACCTTC,CASKDGGHPHTYGYTF
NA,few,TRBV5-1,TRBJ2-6,TGCGCCAGCGGACGGCGCTCGGGCTCTGGGGCCAACGTCCTGACTTTC,CASGRRSGSGANVLTF
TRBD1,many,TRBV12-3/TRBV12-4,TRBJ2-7,TGTGCCAGCACCCCGGGACAGAGCTACGAGCAGTACTTC,CASTPGQSYEQYF
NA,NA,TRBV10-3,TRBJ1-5,TGTGCCATCAGTGGAACTAGCGCCGAGCATTTT,CAISGTSAEHF
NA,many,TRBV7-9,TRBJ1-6,TGTGCCAGCAGCTCGGGTCACTATGCACCCCTCCACTTT,CASSSGHYAPLHF
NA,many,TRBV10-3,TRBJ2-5,TGTGCCATCAAGATACAAGAGACCCAGTACTTC,CAIKIQETQYF
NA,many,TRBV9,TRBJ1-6,TGTGCCAGCAGCTCTGGCCCACCAAATTCACCCCTCCACTTT,CASSSGPPNSPLHF
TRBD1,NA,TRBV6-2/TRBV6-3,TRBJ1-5,TGTGCCTGCAGGGACCGAGACAGGGCCTGGATAAATCAGCCCCAGCATTTT,CACRDRDRAWINQPQHF
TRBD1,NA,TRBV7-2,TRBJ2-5,TGTGCCAGCAGCGGGGGACAGGATGGGACCCAGTACTTC,CASSGGQDGTQYF
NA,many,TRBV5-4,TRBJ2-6,TGTGCCAGCAGCACCCAGGGGCACAGCTCTGGGGCCAACGTCCTGACTTTC,CASSTQGHSSGANVLTF
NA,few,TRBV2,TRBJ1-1,TGTGCCAGCAAAGGGGTTAACACTGAAGCTTTCTTT,CASKGVNTEAFF